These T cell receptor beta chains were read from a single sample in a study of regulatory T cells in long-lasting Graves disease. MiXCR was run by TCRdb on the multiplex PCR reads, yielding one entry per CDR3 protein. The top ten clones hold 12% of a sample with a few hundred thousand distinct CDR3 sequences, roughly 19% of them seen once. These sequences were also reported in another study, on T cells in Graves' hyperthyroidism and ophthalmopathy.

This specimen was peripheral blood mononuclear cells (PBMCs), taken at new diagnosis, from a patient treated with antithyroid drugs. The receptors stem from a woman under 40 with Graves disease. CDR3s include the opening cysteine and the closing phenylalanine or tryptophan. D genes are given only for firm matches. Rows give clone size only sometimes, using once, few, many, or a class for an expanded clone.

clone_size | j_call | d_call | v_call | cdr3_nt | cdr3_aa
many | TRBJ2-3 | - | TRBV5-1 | TGCGCCAGCAGCTTGCCCGGAGTCATGGATACGCAGTATTTT | CASSLPGVMDTQYF
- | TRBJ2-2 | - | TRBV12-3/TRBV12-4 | TGTGCCAGCAGTTTCCAACCGGACTACAACACCGGGGAGCTGTTTTTT | CASSFQPDYNTGELFF
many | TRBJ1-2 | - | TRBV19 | TGTGCCAGTAAGGTCACAGAAATATCGATGGGCTACACCTTC | CASKVTEISMGYTF
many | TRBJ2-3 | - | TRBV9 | TGTGCCAGCAGCGTAGTGGGTTCTAGCACAGATACGCAGTATTTT | CASSVVGSSTDTQYF
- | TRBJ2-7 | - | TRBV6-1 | TGTGCCAGCAACCAAAACATATACTACGAGCAGTACTTC | CASNQNIYYEQYF
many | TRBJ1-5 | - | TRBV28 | TGTGCCAGCAGTTTTTTGGACAGCAATCAGCCCCAGCATTTT | CASSFLDSNQPQHF
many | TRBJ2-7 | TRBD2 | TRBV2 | TGTGCCAGCAGTGACCCGGGGGGAACCTACGAGCAGTACTTC | CASSDPGGTYEQYF
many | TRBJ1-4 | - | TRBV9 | TGTGCCAGCAGCGTAGATATGGCGGCCGGAGGAAAACTGTTTTTT | CASSVDMAAGGKLFF
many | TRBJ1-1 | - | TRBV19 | TGTGCCAGCAGGACCATGGGGCAGGGGAACACTGAAGCTTTCTTT | CASRTMGQGNTEAFF
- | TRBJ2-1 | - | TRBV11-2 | TGTGCCAGCAGCTTCCCGGGGGAGGACAATGAGCAGTTCTTC | CASSFPGEDNEQFF
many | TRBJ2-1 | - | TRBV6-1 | TGTGCCAGCAGCTCCAGACCCTACAATGAGCAGTTCTTC | CASSSRPYNEQFF
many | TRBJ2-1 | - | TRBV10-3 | TGTGCCATCAGTGGAAATACGGGGAGCTCCTACAATGAGCAGTTCTTC | CAISGNTGSSYNEQFF